The T cell receptor beta chain described here comes from a study of cytomegalovirus exposure and HLA in healthy donors. Study-level background: In a later analysis, the roughly 120 validation repertoires were reported to have used the same platform as the 600 to 800 first-cohort repertoires.

Worth noting for this clone: Its antigen remains unknown.

V was clipped by 4 bases and J by 6 bases, with 19 bases between them. Germline CDR1 and CDR2: SGHRS and YFSETQ. The CDR3 totals 15 residues. Libraries were prepared by immunoSEQ multiplex PCR; TCRdb keeps only in-frame clonotypes and omits some of them. The sample contains tens of thousands of clones, approximately 95% of which appear only once. The study's findings and limits: A list of approximately 160 TCR beta chains associated with cytomegalovirus was given. It was found in a later analysis that first-cohort TCR clusters tended to co-occur in the 90 to 150 validation repertoires. Most TCR sequences showed up rarely, but some public TCRs showed up in many donors.

Sequencing was performed on PBMCs. This sequence joins TRBV5-1 and TRBJ1-2; no clear D. The sequence was obtained from a woman in her late teens or twenties in good health and CMV-seropositive. In DNA, the CDR3 is TGCGCCAGCAGCCCCCGGTGGGCCTTCGGGAATGGCTACACCTTC. Protein product: CASSPRWAFGNGYTF. Full variable domain (missing parts from reference TRBV5-1 and TRBJ1-2): KAGVTQTPRYLIKTRGQQVTLSCSPISGHRSVSWYQQTPGQGLQFLFEYFSETQRNKGNFPGRFSGRQFSNSRSEMNVSTLELGDSALYLCASSPRWAFGNGYTFGSGTRLTVV.